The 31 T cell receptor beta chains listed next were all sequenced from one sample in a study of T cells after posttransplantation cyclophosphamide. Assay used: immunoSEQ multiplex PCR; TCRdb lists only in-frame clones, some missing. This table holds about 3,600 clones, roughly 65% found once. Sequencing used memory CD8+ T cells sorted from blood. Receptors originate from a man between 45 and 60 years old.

CDR3 nucleotide sequence: TGCGCCAGCAGCCTTGAGAGATCGAGCCGGAACACTGAAGCTTTCTTT. Translation: CASSLERSSRNTEAFF. The rearrangement joins TRBV4-1 to TRBJ1-1, with D unclear. CDR3 length equals 16 residues. Per the germline V gene, CDR1 is MGHRA and CDR2 is YSYEKL. Deletions cut 4 bases from V and 1 base from J, with 16 bases between.

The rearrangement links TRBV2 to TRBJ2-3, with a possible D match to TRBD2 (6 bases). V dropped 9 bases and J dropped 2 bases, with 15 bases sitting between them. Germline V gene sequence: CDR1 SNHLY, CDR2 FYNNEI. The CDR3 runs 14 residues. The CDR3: CARETGENTDTQYF. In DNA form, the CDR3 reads TGTGCCAGGGAAACGGGGGAGAACACAGATACGCAGTATTTT.

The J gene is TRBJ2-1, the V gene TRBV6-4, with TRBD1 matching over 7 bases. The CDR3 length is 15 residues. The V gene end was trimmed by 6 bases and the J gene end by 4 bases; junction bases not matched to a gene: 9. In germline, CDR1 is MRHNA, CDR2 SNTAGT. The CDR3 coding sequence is TGTGCCAGCAGCCTGGACAGGAGCAGTTACAATGAGCAGTTCTTC. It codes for CASSLDRSSYNEQFF.

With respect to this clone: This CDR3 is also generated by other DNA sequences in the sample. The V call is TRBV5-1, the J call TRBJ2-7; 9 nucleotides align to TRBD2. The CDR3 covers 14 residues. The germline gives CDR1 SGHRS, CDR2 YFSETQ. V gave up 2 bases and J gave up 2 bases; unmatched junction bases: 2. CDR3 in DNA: TGCGCCAGCAGCTTTAGCGGGGGCACCTACGAGCAGTACTTC. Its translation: CASSFSGGTYEQYF.

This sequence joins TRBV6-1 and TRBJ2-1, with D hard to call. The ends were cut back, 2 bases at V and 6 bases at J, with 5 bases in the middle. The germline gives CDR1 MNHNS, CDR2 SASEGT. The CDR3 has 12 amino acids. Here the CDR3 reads CASSEIFNEQFF. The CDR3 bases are TGTGCCAGCAGTGAAATCTTCAATGAGCAGTTCTTC.

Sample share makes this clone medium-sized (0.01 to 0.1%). CDR3 residues: CASSLERGRPYNEQFF. The CDR3 DNA is TGTGCCAGCAGCTTGGAGCGGGGTCGCCCCTACAATGAGCAGTTCTTC. The V call is TRBV5-8, the J call TRBJ2-1, with 7 bases identical to TRBD2. This CDR3 is built from 16 residues. V was pared by 0 bases and J by 2 bases, with 5 bases of the junction left unmatched. CDR1 SGHTS and CDR2 YDEGEE come from the germline V gene.

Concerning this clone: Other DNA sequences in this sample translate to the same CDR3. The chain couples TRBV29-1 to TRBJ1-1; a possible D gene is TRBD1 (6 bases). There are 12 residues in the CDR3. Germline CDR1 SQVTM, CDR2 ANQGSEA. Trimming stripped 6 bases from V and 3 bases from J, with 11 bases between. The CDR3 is CSVDTGYTEAFF. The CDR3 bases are TGCAGCGTCGACACAGGGTACACTGAAGCTTTCTTT.

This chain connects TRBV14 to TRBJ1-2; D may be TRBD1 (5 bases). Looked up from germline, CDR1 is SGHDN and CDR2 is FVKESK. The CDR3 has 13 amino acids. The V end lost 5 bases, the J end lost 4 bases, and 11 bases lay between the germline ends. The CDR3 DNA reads TGTGCCAGCAGCTCCCAGGGTCTCTATGGCTACACCTTC. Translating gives CASSSQGLYGYTF.

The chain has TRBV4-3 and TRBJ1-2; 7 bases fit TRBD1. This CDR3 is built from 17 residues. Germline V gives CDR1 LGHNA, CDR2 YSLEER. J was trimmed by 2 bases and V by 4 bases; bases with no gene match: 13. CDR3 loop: CASSPKRGPGENYGYTF. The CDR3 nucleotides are TGCGCCAGCAGCCCTAAAAGGGGGCCAGGGGAAAACTATGGCTACACCTTC.

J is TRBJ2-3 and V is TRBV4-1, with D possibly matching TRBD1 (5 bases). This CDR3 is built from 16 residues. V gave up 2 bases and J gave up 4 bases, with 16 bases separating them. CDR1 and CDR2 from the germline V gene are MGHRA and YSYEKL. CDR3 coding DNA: TGCGCCAGCAGCCAAAGTGAGCTACTCAGGGCAGATACGCAGTATTTT. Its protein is CASSQSELLRADTQYF.

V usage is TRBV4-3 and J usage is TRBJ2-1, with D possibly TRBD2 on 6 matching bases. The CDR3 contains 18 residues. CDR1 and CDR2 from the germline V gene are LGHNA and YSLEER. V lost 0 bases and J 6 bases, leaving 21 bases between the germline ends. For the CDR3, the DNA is TGCGCCAGCAGCCAAGATTATACCGGAAGGGGACTCATCAATGAGCAGTTCTTC. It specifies CASSQDYTGRGLINEQFF.

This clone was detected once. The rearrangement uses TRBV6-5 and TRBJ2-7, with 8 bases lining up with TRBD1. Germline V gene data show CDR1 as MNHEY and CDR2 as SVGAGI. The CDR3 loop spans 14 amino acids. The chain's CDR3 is CAIRWGTGFAEQYF. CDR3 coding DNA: TGTGCGATCAGGTGGGGGACAGGATTCGCGGAGCAGTACTTC.

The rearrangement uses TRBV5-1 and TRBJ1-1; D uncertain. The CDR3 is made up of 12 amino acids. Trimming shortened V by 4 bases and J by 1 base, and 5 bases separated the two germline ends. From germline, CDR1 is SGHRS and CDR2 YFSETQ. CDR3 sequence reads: CASSPENTEAFF. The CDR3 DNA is TGCGCCAGCAGCCCAGAGAACACTGAAGCTTTCTTT.

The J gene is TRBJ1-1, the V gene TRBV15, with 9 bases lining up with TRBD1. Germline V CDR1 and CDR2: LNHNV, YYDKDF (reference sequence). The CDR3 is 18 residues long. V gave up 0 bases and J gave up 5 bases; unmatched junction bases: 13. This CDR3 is CATSRDAGWGTGRTEAFF. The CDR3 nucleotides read TGTGCCACCAGCAGAGATGCTGGATGGGGGACAGGGAGGACTGAAGCTTTCTTT. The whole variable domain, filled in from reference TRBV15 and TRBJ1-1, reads DAMVIQNPRYQVTQFGKPVTLSCSQTLNHNVMYWYQQKSSQAPKLLFHYYDKDFNNEADTPDNFQSRRPNTSFCFLDIRSPGLGDTAMYLCATSRDAGWGTGRTEAFFGQGTRLTVV.

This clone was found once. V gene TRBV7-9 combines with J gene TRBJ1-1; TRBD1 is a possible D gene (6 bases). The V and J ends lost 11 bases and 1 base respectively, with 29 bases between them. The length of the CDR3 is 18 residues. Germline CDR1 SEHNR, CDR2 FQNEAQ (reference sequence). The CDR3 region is CAGSRGSWDGGKNTEAFF. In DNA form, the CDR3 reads TGTGCCGGATCGAGGGGGAGCTGGGATGGCGGCAAGAACACTGAAGCTTTCTTT.

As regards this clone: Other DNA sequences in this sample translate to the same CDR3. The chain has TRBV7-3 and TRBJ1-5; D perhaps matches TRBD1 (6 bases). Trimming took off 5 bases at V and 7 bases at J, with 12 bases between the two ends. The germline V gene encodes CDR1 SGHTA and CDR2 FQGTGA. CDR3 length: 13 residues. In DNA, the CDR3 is TGTGCCAGCAGCCTACAGGGTGGACAGCCCCAGCATTTT. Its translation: CASSLQGGQPQHF.

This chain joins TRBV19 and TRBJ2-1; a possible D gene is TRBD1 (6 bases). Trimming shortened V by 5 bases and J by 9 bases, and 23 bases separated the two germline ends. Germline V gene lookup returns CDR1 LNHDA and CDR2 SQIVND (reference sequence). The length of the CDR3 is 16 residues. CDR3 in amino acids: CASSPLQPDSWVEQFF. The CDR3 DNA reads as TGTGCCAGTAGTCCCCTCCAACCGGACAGTTGGGTTGAGCAGTTCTTC.

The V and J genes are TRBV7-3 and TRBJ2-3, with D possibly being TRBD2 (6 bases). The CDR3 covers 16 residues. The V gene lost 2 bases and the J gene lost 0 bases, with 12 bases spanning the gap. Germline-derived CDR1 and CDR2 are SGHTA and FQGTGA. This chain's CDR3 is CASSLGTSGSTDTQYF. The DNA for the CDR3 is TGTGCCAGCAGCTTAGGGACTTCGGGGAGCACAGATACGCAGTATTTT.

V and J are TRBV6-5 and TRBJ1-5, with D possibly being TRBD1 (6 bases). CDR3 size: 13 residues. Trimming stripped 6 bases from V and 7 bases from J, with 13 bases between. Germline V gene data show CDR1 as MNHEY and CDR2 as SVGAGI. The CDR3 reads CASRLDSGQPQHF. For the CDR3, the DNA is TGTGCCAGCAGACTGGACAGCGGACAGCCCCAGCATTTT.

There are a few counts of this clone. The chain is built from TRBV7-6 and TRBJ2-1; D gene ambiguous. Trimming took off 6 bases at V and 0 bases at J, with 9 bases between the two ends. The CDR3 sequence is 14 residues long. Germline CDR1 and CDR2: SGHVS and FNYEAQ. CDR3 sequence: CASRRGSSYNEQFF. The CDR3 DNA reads TGTGCCAGCAGACGAGGTAGCTCCTACAATGAGCAGTTCTTC.

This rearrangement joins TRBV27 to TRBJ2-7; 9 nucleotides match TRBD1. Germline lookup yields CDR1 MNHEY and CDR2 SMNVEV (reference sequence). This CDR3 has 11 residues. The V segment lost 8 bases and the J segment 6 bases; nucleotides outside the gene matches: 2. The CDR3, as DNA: TGTGCCAGCGGACAGGGGTCCGAGCAGTACTTC. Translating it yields CASGQGSEQYF.

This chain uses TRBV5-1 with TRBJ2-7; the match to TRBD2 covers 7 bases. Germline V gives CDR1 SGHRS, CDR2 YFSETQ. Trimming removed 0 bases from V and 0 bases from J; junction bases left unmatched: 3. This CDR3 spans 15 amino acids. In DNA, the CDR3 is TGCGCCAGCAGCTTGGTGGGGGAGGGCTCCTACGAGCAGTACTTC. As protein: CASSLVGEGSYEQYF. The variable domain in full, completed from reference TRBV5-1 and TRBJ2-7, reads KAGVTQTPRYLIKTRGQQVTLSCSPISGHRSVSWYQQTPGQGLQFLFEYFSETQRNKGNFPGRFSGRQFSNSRSEMNVSTLELGDSALYLCASSLVGEGSYEQYFGPGTRLTVT.

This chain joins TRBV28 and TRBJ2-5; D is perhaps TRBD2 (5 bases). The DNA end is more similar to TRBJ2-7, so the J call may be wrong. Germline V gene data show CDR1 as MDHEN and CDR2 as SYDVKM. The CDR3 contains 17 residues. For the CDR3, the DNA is TGTGCCAGCAGTTTATTTAAGGGTAGCGAAATAAGCTACGAGCAGTACTTC. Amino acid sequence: CASSLFKGSEISYEQYF.

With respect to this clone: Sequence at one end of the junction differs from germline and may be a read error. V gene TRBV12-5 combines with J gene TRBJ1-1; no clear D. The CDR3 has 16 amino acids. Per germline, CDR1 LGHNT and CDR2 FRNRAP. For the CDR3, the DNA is TGTGCTAGTGGCTTGGTTGCCTACGACCGGGGAACTGAAGCTTTCTTT. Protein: CASGLVAYDRGTEAFF.

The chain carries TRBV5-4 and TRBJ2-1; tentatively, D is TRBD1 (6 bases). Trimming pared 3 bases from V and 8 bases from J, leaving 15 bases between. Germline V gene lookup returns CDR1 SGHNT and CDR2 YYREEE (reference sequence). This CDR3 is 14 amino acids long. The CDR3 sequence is CASSYRDNQDEQFF. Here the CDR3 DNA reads TGTGCCAGCAGCTACCGGGACAATCAGGATGAGCAGTTCTTC.

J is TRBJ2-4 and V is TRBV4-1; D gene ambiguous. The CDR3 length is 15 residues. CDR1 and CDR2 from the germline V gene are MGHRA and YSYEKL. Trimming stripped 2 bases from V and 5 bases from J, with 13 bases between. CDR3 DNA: TGCGCCAGCAGCCAAACAATTAGCCCCCAAAACATTCAGTACTTC. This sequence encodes CASSQTISPQNIQYF.

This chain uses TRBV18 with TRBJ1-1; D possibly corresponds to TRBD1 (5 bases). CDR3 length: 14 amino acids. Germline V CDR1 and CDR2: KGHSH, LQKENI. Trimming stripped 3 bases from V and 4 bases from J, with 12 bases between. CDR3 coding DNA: TGTGCCAGCTCACCGCAGGGCCCCTTCACTGAAGCTTTCTTT. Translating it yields CASSPQGPFTEAFF.

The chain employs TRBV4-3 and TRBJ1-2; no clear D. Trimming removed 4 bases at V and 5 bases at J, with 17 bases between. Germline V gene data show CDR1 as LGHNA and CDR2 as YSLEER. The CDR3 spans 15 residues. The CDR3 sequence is CASSPAISGGYGYTF. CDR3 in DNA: TGCGCCAGCAGCCCAGCCATCTCCGGCGGATATGGCTACACCTTC.

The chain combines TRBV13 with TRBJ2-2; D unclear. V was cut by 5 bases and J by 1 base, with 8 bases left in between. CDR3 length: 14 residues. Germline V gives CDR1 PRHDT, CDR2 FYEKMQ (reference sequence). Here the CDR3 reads CASSPSGNTGELFF. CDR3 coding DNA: TGTGCCAGCAGCCCCTCGGGGAACACCGGGGAGCTGTTTTTT.

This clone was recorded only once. CDR3 region: CASGLVAGVRFEQFF. As DNA, the CDR3 is TGTGCTAGTGGTTTGGTAGCGGGAGTAAGGTTTGAGCAGTTCTTC. The chain has TRBV12-5 and TRBJ2-1; 8 bases line up with TRBD2. From germline, CDR1 is LGHNT and CDR2 FRNRAP. V trimming: 0 bases; J trimming: 9 bases; junction bases outside the gene matches: 7. This CDR3 is 15 amino acids long.

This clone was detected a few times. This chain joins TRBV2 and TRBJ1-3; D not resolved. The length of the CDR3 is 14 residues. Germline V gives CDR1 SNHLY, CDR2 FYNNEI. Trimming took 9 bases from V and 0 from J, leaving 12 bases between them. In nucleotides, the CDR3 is TGTGCCAGTCGGGGAGGGTTCTCTGGAAACACCATATATTTT. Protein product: CASRGGFSGNTIYF.